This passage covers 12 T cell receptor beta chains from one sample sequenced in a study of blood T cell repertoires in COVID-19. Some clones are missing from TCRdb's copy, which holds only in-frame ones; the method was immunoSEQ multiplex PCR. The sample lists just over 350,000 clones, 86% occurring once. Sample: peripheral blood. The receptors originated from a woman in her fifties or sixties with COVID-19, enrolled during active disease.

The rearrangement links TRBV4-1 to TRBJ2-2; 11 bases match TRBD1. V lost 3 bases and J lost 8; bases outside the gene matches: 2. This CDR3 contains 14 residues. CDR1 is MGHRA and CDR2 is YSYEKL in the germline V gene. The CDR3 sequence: CASSHGQGAGELFF. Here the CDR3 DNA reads TGCGCCAGCAGCCACGGACAGGGGGCTGGGGAGCTGTTTTTT.

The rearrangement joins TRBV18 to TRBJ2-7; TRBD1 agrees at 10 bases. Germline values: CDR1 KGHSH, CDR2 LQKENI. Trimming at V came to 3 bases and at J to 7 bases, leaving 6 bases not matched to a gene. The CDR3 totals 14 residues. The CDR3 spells CASSPGTGVFEQYF. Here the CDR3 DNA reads TGTGCCAGCTCACCGGGGACAGGGGTGTTTGAGCAGTACTTC.

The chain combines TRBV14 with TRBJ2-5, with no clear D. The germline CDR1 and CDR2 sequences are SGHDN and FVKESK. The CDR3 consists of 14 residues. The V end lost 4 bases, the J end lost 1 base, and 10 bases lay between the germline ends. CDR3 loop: CASSRSSSQETQYF. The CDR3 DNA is TGTGCCAGCAGCCGTTCGTCTAGCCAAGAGACCCAGTACTTC. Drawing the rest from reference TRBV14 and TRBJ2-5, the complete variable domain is EAGVTQFPSHSVIEKGQTVTLRCDPISGHDNLYWYRRVMGKEIKFLLHFVKESKQDESGMPNNRFLAERTGGTYSTLKVQPAELEDSGVYFCASSRSSSQETQYFGPGTRLLVL.

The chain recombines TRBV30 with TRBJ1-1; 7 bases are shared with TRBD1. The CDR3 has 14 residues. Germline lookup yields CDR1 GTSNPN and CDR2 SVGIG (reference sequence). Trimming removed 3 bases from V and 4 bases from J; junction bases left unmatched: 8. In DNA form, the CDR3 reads TGTGCCTGGAGCGCCAGACAGGGTGTCACTGAAGCTTTCTTT. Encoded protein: CAWSARQGVTEAFF.

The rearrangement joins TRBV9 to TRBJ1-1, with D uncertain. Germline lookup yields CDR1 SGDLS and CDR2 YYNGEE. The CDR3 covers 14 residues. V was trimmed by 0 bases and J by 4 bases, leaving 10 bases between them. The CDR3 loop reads CASSVENSLTEAFF. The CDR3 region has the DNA TGTGCCAGCAGCGTAGAGAACAGCCTCACTGAAGCTTTCTTT.

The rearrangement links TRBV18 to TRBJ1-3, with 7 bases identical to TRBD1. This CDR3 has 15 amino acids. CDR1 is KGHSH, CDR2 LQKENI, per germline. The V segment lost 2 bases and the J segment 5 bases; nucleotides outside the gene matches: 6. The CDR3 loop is CASSPWTGARNTIYF. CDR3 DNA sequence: TGTGCCAGCTCACCATGGACAGGAGCAAGAAACACCATATATTTT.

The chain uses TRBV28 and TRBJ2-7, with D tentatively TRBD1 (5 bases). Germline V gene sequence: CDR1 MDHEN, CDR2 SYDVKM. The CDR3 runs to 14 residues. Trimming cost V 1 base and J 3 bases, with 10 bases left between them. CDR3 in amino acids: CASSLYTGLYEQYF. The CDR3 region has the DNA TGTGCCAGCAGTTTATATACAGGTCTCTACGAGCAGTACTTC. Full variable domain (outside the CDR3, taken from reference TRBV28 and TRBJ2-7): DVKVTQSSRYLVKRTGEKVFLECVQDMDHENMFWYRQDPGLGLRLIYFSYDVKMKEKGDIPEGYSVSREKKERFSLILESASTNQTSMYLCASSLYTGLYEQYFGPGTRLTVT.

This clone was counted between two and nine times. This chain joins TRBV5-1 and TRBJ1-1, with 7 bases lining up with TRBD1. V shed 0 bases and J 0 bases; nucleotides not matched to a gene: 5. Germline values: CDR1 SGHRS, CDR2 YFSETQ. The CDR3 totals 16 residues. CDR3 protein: CASSLDPTGMNTEAFF. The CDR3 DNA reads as TGCGCCAGCAGCTTGGACCCGACAGGGATGAACACTGAAGCTTTCTTT.

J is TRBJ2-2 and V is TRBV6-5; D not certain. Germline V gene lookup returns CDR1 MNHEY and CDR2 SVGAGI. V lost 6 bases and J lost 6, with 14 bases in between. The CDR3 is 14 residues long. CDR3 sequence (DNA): TGTGCCAGCAGCCTGCACTGGTTTTCCGGGGAGCTGTTTTTT. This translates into CASSLHWFSGELFF.

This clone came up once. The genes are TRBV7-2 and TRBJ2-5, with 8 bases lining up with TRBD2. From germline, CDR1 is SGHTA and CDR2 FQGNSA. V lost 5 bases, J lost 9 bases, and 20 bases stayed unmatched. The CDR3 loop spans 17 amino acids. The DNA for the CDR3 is TGTGCCAGCAGCCCCCGGGGGGGCGGGGGCGCGACATGGGCCCAGTACTTC. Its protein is CASSPRGGGGATWAQYF.

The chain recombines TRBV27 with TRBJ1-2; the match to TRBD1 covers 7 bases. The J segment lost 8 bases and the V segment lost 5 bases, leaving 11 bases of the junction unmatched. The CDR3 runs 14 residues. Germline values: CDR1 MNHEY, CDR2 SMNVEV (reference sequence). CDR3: CASSIRQGRAGYTF. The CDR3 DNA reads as TGTGCCAGCAGTATCCGACAGGGACGGGCGGGCTACACCTTC.

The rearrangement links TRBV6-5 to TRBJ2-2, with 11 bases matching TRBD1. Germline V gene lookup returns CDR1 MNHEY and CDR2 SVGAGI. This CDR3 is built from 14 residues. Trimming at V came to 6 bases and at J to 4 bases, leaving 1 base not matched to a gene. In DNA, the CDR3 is TGTGCCAGCAGGGGACAGGGGGGCACCGGGGAGCTGTTTTTT. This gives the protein CASRGQGGTGELFF.